Below, 26 T cell receptor beta chains from the same sample are listed, as sequenced in a study of blood T cells in healthy people across ages. Together with a sample-barcoded 5' primer, a J-beta primer mix was included in a second PCR lasting about 7 to 12 cycles. From the 5' RACE reads, TCRdb called clonotypes with MiXCR, one entry per CDR3 protein. Among hundreds of thousands of distinct CDR3 sequences, 45% to 70% were seen once, and the ten largest hold roughly 25%. Sequenced input: blood. The origin of the receptors is a man in his forties in good health.

This clonotype has only one observation. The chain links TRBV9 to TRBJ2-5; D may match TRBD1 or TRBD2 (5 bases each). The V end lost 3 bases, the J end lost 7 bases, and 19 bases lay between the germline ends. Germline V gives CDR1 SGDLS, CDR2 YYNGEE. The CDR3 loop spans 15 amino acids. The CDR3 is CASSGTGTPTGTQYF. In nucleotides, the CDR3 is TGTGCCAGCAGCGGGACCGGGACGCCCACGGGGACCCAGTACTTC.

This clonotype has only a few counts. V usage is TRBV7-6 and J usage is TRBJ2-4, with 8 bases that match TRBD2. Germline V gene sequence: CDR1 SGHVS, CDR2 FNYEAQ. The V segment lost 0 bases and the J segment 13 bases; nucleotides outside the gene matches: 23. This CDR3 region has 19 residues. CDR3 amino acids: CASSLATGTSGRGAGEQYF. As DNA, the CDR3 is TGTGCCAGCAGCTTAGCTACCGGGACTAGTGGGAGAGGTGCTGGAGAGCAGTACTTC.

This clonotype was observed a handful of times. In DNA, the CDR3 is TGTGCCAGCAGACAAACTAGCGGGAGACAGTATTTT. Translating gives CASRQTSGRQYF. The chain is built from TRBV25-1 and TRBJ2-3; TRBD2 agrees at 11 bases. The CDR3 totals 12 residues. Germline V gene data show CDR1 as MGHDK and CDR2 as SYGVNS. The ends lost 6 bases at V and 12 bases at J; junction bases unmatched: 5.

The chain is built from TRBV15 and TRBJ1-5; 7 bases are shared with TRBD1. Germline assignment: CDR1 LNHNV and CDR2 YYDKDF (reference sequence). V was clipped by 5 bases and J by 7 bases; unmatched bases: 8. CDR3 length: 14 amino acids. The CDR3 reads CATSRTGAGQPQHF. CDR3 nucleotides: TGTGCCACCAGCCGAACAGGGGCTGGGCAGCCCCAGCATTTT. The whole variable domain, remainder taken from reference TRBV15 and TRBJ1-5, is DAMVIQNPRYQVTQFGKPVTLSCSQTLNHNVMYWYQQKSSQAPKLLFHYYDKDFNNEADTPDNFQSRRPNTSFCFLDIRSPGLGDTAMYLCATSRTGAGQPQHFGDGTRLSIL.

The V gene is TRBV2, the J gene TRBJ2-5; D call uncertain. This CDR3 contains 11 residues. V was shortened by 8 bases and J by 2 bases, with 6 bases between the two germline ends. Germline values: CDR1 SNHLY, CDR2 FYNNEI. CDR3 DNA: TGTGCCAGCGATGGTCAAGAGACCCAGTACTTC. Residues: CASDGQETQYF.

This clonotype was seen only a few times. This sequence joins TRBV7-2 and TRBJ2-3; 7 nucleotides line up with TRBD2. Trimming took 7 bases from V and 0 from J; bases not matched to a gene: 7. Germline values: CDR1 SGHTA, CDR2 FQGNSA. The CDR3 runs to 15 residues. CDR3 bases: TGTGCCAGCATCCACGGGGGGTCTAGCACAGATACGCAGTATTTT. Translation: CASIHGGSSTDTQYF.

This clonotype was observed a few times. The rearrangement links TRBV7-2 to TRBJ1-6; 7 nucleotides match TRBD1. Germline CDR1 reads SGHTA; CDR2 reads FQGNSA. V was clipped by 5 bases and J by 5 bases; unmatched bases: 6. The CDR3 loop spans 15 amino acids. The CDR3 spells CASSNEGQNNSPLHF. CDR3 bases: TGTGCCAGCAGCAACGAGGGACAGAATAATTCACCCCTCCACTTT.

This sequence joins TRBV29-1 and TRBJ1-2; the D gene is possibly TRBD1 (6 bases). Trimming shortened V by 4 bases and J by 4 bases, and 16 bases separated the two germline ends. Germline V gene lookup returns CDR1 SQVTM and CDR2 ANQGSEA. The CDR3 consists of 14 residues. CDR3 loop: CSVAETGALYGYTF. The CDR3 bases are TGCAGCGTTGCCGAGACGGGGGCTCTCTATGGCTACACCTTC.

The table lists this clonotype with a few counts. The chain employs TRBV28 and TRBJ2-5, with 11 bases fitting TRBD2. Germline CDR1 MDHEN, CDR2 SYDVKM. V shed 4 bases, J shed 0 bases, and the junction held 4 bases outside the gene matches. There are 16 residues in the CDR3. DNA for the CDR3: TGTGCCAGCAGTTCTCATAGCGGGAGGGACCAAGAGACCCAGTACTTC. Its translation: CASSSHSGRDQETQYF.

The chain carries TRBV9 and TRBJ2-1; 13 bases line up with TRBD2. CDR1 and CDR2 (germline): SGDLS, YYNGEE. The CDR3 loop spans 16 amino acids. The junction had 8 bases not matched to a gene; V was cut back by 3 bases and J by 8 bases. The CDR3 loop is CASSAVLAGGVDEQFF. The CDR3, as DNA: TGTGCCAGCAGCGCCGTACTAGCGGGAGGGGTTGATGAGCAGTTCTTC.

The chain recombines TRBV7-9 with TRBJ1-1; D might be TRBD1 (5 bases). Trimming stripped 5 bases from V and 0 bases from J, with 13 bases between. The CDR3 has 15 amino acids. Germline CDR1 reads SEHNR; CDR2 reads FQNEAQ (reference sequence). CDR3 in DNA: TGTGCCAGCAGCGCAGTTCAGGGAATGAACACTGAAGCTTTCTTT. As protein: CASSAVQGMNTEAFF.

This rearrangement joins TRBV5-6 to TRBJ2-2, with 7 positions matching TRBD1. The V and J ends lost 4 bases and 0 bases, in that order; junction bases with no gene match: 9. In germline, CDR1 is SGHDT, CDR2 YYEEEE. The CDR3 runs 17 residues. This CDR3 is CASSETGRRANTGELFF. CDR3 nucleotides: TGTGCCAGCAGCGAGACAGGGAGACGGGCGAACACCGGGGAGCTGTTTTTT.

This CDR3 is CASSYKPRTGHEQYF. As DNA, the CDR3 is TGTGCCAGCAGCTATAAACCTCGGACAGGGCATGAGCAGTACTTC. This chain joins TRBV6-5 and TRBJ2-1; TRBD1 matches 8 bases. Near its end, the DNA agrees better with TRBJ2-7, so the J call may be wrong. CDR3 size: 15 residues. Germline V CDR1 and CDR2: MNHEY, SVGAGI.

V usage is TRBV15 and J usage is TRBJ1-5; no clear D gene. Germline V CDR1 and CDR2: LNHNV, YYDKDF (reference sequence). V lost 8 bases, J lost 9 bases, and 11 bases lay in between. The CDR3 loop spans 11 amino acids. CDR3 nucleotides: TGTGCCACCTGGGCGGAGGGGCCCCAGCATTTT. This codes for CATWAEGPQHF.

The gene calls are TRBV28 and TRBJ1-6, with D perhaps matching TRBD1 (6 bases). The CDR3 contains 19 residues. Germline CDR1 and CDR2: MDHEN and SYDVKM. Trimming cost V 7 bases and J 7 bases, with 29 bases left between them. The CDR3 protein is CASNTHRRHRESRNSPLHF. The CDR3 nucleotides are TGTGCCAGCAACACGCATCGACGTCACAGGGAAAGTAGGAATTCACCCCTCCACTTT.

This rearrangement joins TRBV6-1 to TRBJ2-1; D is perhaps TRBD2 (7 bases). This CDR3 region has 15 residues. Germline-derived CDR1 and CDR2 are MNHNS and SASEGT. Trimming took off 1 base at V and 7 bases at J, with 14 bases between the two ends. This CDR3 reads CASSEVGGAWNEQFF. CDR3 nucleotide sequence: TGTGCCAGCAGTGAAGTGGGGGGGGCCTGGAATGAGCAGTTCTTC.

V is TRBV20-1 and J is TRBJ2-7; D is tentatively TRBD1 or TRBD2 (6 bases each). The length of the CDR3 is 12 residues. Trimming stripped 5 bases from V and 9 bases from J, with 17 bases between. Per the germline V gene, CDR1 is DFQATT and CDR2 is SNEGSKA (reference sequence). The CDR3 here is CSADYGGGVQYF. The CDR3 DNA reads as TGCAGTGCTGATTACGGGGGCGGGGTGCAGTACTTC.

This sequence joins TRBV27 and TRBJ2-7; a weak D match, TRBD1 (6 bases). This CDR3 region has 13 residues. Trimming stripped 6 bases from V and 0 bases from J, with 9 bases between. Germline loops: CDR1 MNHEY, CDR2 SMNVEV (reference sequence). CDR3 protein: CASRDSASYEQYF. Written as DNA, the CDR3 is TGTGCCAGCAGGGACAGCGCCTCCTACGAGCAGTACTTC.

The rearrangement uses TRBV10-3 and TRBJ2-7; the D gene is possibly TRBD1 (5 bases). CDR3 size: 15 residues. Trimming removed 3 bases at V and 0 bases at J, with 12 bases between. Germline CDR1 and CDR2: ENHRY and SYGVKD. Written as DNA, the CDR3 is TGTGCCATCAGTGATCGTGAACAGGACTCCTACGAGCAGTACTTC. It specifies CAISDREQDSYEQYF.

This clonotype was seen a few times. CDR3 amino acids: CASSQGNPLIAVIQYF. Written as DNA, the CDR3 is TGTGCCAGCAGCCAAGGAAACCCGCTCATAGCCGTCATTCAGTACTTC. This chain uses TRBV3-1 with TRBJ2-4; D uncertain. The CDR3 is made up of 16 amino acids. Trimming took 1 base from V and 9 from J, leaving 19 bases between them. Germline lookup yields CDR1 LGHDT and CDR2 YNNKEL (reference sequence).

In its sample, this clonotype was seen a few times. The V call is TRBV6-5, the J call TRBJ2-6; 9 nucleotides line up with TRBD2. Trimming at V came to 7 bases and at J to 2 bases, leaving 3 bases not matched to a gene. The CDR3 has 15 amino acids. The germline V gene has CDR1 MNHEY and CDR2 SVGAGI. In nucleotides, the CDR3 is TGTGCCAGCACTGGCGGGAGGGCTGGGGCCAACGTCCTGACTTTC. This translates into CASTGGRAGANVLTF.

This clonotype was recorded a few times. This chain links TRBV20-1 with TRBJ2-7; 7 bases are shared with TRBD1. V gave up 5 bases and J gave up 3 bases; unmatched junction bases: 4. This CDR3 comprises 12 residues. Per the germline V gene, CDR1 is DFQATT and CDR2 is SNEGSKA (reference sequence). CDR3 DNA sequence: TGCAGTGCTTCCCCAGGGGGCTACGAGCAGTACTTC. Its protein product is CSASPGGYEQYF.

The CDR3 spells CASSYLNSYEQYF. CDR3 in DNA: TGTGCCAGCAGTTACCTTAACTCCTACGAGCAGTACTTC. The chain couples TRBV6-6 to TRBJ2-7; no clear D gene. The CDR3 has 13 amino acids. CDR1 MNHNY and CDR2 SVGAGI come from the germline V gene (reference sequence). The V and J ends lost 2 bases and 0 bases respectively, with 5 bases between them.

J is TRBJ2-7 and V is TRBV6-6; 8 bases agree with TRBD2. Germline CDR1 reads MNHNY; CDR2 reads SVGAGI (reference sequence). The CDR3 contains 13 residues. This chain's CDR3 is CAVKAGAVGEQYF. CDR3 in DNA: TGTGCAGTTAAAGCGGGAGCAGTGGGCGAGCAGTACTTC.

This rearrangement joins TRBV13 to TRBJ1-1; D uncertain. Trimming removed 5 bases at V and 4 bases at J, with 17 bases between. The CDR3 has 15 amino acids. The germline V gene encodes CDR1 PRHDT and CDR2 FYEKMQ (reference sequence). As DNA, the CDR3 is TGTGCCAGCAGCCCGAGGGAGGTGATGGGCACTGAAGCTTTCTTT. Its translation is CASSPREVMGTEAFF.

This clonotype was counted only a few times. The chain uses TRBV7-2 and TRBJ2-7, with a tentative D call TRBD1 (6 bases). With 2 bases removed from V and 0 bases from J, the gap between germline ends came to 11 bases. Germline-derived CDR1 and CDR2 are SGHTA and FQGNSA. CDR3 size: 15 residues. The CDR3 here is CASSLLQGPSYEQYF. The CDR3 DNA is TGTGCCAGCAGCTTACTACAGGGACCCTCCTACGAGCAGTACTTC.